The 13 T cell receptor beta chains given below trace back to one sample, sequenced in a study of blood T cell repertoires in COVID-19. Data came from immunoSEQ multiplex PCR; TCRdb stores just in-frame clones and leaves some out. The sample yields around 200,000 clones, 65% to 85% seen once. Material for sequencing was peripheral blood. Source of these receptors: a man aged 45-60 years with active or convalescent COVID-19.

This sequence joins TRBV5-6 and TRBJ2-7; perhaps TRBD2 as D (5 bases). Germline CDR1 and CDR2: SGHDT and YYEEEE. The CDR3 spans 13 residues. V was shortened by 4 bases and J by 1 base, with 9 bases between the two germline ends. The CDR3 nucleotides are TGTGCCAGCAGCCCCGGGGTATCCTACGAGCAGTACTTC. Translation: CASSPGVSYEQYF.

This sequence joins TRBV5-4 and TRBJ2-2; the match to TRBD2 covers 8 bases. Germline CDR1 reads SGHNT; CDR2 reads YYREEE (reference sequence). The length of the CDR3 is 15 residues. With 0 bases clipped from V and 4 bases from J, the junction kept 2 bases outside the gene matches. The CDR3 region has the DNA TGTGCCAGCAGCTTGGGCGGGAGGAGCACCGGGGAGCTGTTTTTT. Translating it yields CASSLGGRSTGELFF.

The chain carries TRBV9 and TRBJ1-2, with D possibly TRBD1 on 6 matching bases. This CDR3 has 17 residues. Germline-derived CDR1 and CDR2 are SGDLS and YYNGEE. V was pared by 4 bases and J by 1 base, with 20 bases between. The DNA of the CDR3 is TGTGCCAGCAGCCCCCTAGATAGGGACACCCTTAACTATGGCTACACCTTC. Translated: CASSPLDRDTLNYGYTF.

The V and J genes are TRBV27 and TRBJ2-3; 8 bases fit TRBD2. The CDR3 runs 16 residues. V lost 2 bases to trimming and J lost 2 bases; unmatched junction nucleotides: 6. Germline lookup yields CDR1 MNHEY and CDR2 SMNVEV (reference sequence). The chain's CDR3 is CASSLERGRPTDTQYF. The CDR3 nucleotides read TGTGCCAGCAGTTTAGAGCGGGGGAGACCCACAGATACGCAGTATTTT.

This clone was seen just once. The chain has TRBV5-4 and TRBJ2-7; maybe TRBD2 (6 bases). There are 14 residues in the CDR3. V gave up 7 bases and J gave up 0 bases, with 14 bases separating them. Germline assignment: CDR1 SGHNT and CDR2 YYREEE (reference sequence). CDR3 sequence (DNA): TGTGCCAGCTTCCTGGGGGACTCCTCCTACGAGCAGTACTTC. Its protein product is CASFLGDSSYEQYF.

V usage is TRBV5-1 and J usage is TRBJ2-7; D gene unclear. Trimming removed 4 bases from V and 5 bases from J, with 16 bases in between. The CDR3 is made up of 14 amino acids. Germline V gene data show CDR1 as SGHRS and CDR2 as YFSETQ. In DNA, the CDR3 is TGCGCCAGCAGCAACAGCCGGTCTTGGGACGAGCAGTACTTC. Its protein product is CASSNSRSWDEQYF.

The chain links TRBV24-1 to TRBJ2-1; D ambiguous. The V and J ends lost 5 bases and 0 bases respectively, with 4 bases between them. Germline CDR1 reads KGHDR; CDR2 reads SFDVKD. This CDR3 is 13 amino acids long. For the CDR3, the DNA is TGTGCCACCAGTGGGGCCTCCTACAATGAGCAGTTCTTC. Translating gives CATSGASYNEQFF.

The chain recombines TRBV6-5 with TRBJ1-3; D ambiguous. CDR1 and CDR2 (germline): MNHEY, SVGAGI. This CDR3 contains 15 residues. The V and J ends lost 7 bases and 0 bases respectively, with 13 bases between them. CDR3 nucleotides: TGTGCCAGCAAACTACGCGGGGACTCTGGAAACACCATATATTTT. Translated: CASKLRGDSGNTIYF.

This chain joins TRBV19 and TRBJ2-7; D perhaps matches TRBD2 (5 bases). CDR3 length: 14 residues. CDR1 is LNHDA and CDR2 is SQIVND in the germline V gene (reference sequence). V lost 4 bases and J lost 3, with 13 bases in between. The CDR3 loop reads CASSKRPEGYEQYF. DNA for the CDR3: TGTGCCAGTAGTAAACGGCCCGAGGGCTACGAGCAGTACTTC.

The chain's CDR3 is CAGAGSNTEAFF. The CDR3 nucleotides read TGTGCAGGGGCCGGGTCTAACACTGAAGCTTTCTTT. The rearrangement uses TRBV6-5 and TRBJ1-1; TRBD1 might be the D (5 bases). The length of the CDR3 is 12 residues. Germline V lookup: CDR1 MNHEY, CDR2 SVGAGI.

This clone was picked up a small number of times. The rearrangement links TRBV5-4 to TRBJ2-3, with D hard to call. Germline values: CDR1 SGHNT, CDR2 YYREEE (reference sequence). Trimming shortened V by 3 bases and J by 0 bases, and 11 bases separated the two germline ends. The CDR3 totals 15 residues. The CDR3 nucleotides are TGTGCCAGCAGCTCGAATAGACAAAGCACAGATACGCAGTATTTT. This codes for CASSSNRQSTDTQYF. The whole variable domain, remainder taken from reference TRBV5-4 and TRBJ2-3, is ETGVTQSPTHLIKTRGQQVTLRCSSQSGHNTVSWYQQALGQGPQFIFQYYREEENGRGNFPPRFSGLQFPNYSSELNVNALELDDSALYLCASSSNRQSTDTQYFGPGTRLTVL.

The genes are TRBV19 and TRBJ1-2, with D uncertain. Germline CDR1 reads LNHDA; CDR2 reads SQIVND (reference sequence). With 8 bases removed from V and 3 bases from J, the gap between germline ends came to 4 bases. This CDR3 has 10 residues. CDR3 bases: TGTGCCAGTTTCGACTATGGCTACACCTTC. Protein sequence: CASFDYGYTF.

The CDR3 DNA is TGTGCCTGGAGTGTAATCAGGGCCAATTCACCCCTCCACTTT. This gives the protein CAWSVIRANSPLHF. The rearrangement links TRBV30 to TRBJ1-6, with D possibly TRBD1 on 5 matching bases. V was clipped by 0 bases and J by 7 bases, with 10 bases between them. The CDR3 loop spans 14 amino acids. Germline V gene lookup returns CDR1 GTSNPN and CDR2 SVGIG (reference sequence).